This entry lists 26 T cell receptor beta chains sequenced from one sample in a study of OX40 agonist ivuxolimab in advanced cancers. Profiling relied on immunoSEQ multiplex PCR, and the TCRdb table lists in-frame clones only, not all of them. The table shows about 50,000 clones, with approximately 80% occurring only once. Specimen: CD4+ or CD8+ T cells sorted from blood, collected in a trial of the OX40 agonist ivuxolimab. These receptors all come from an adult with an advanced solid tumor such as melanoma, head and neck, liver or kidney cancer.

The chain links TRBV6-1 to TRBJ1-2; D is unclear. This CDR3 spans 14 amino acids. Germline CDR1 MNHNS, CDR2 SASEGT. The ends were cut back, 1 base at V and 3 bases at J, with 9 bases in the middle. Here the CDR3 reads CASSEGIPDYGYTF. CDR3 coding DNA: TGTGCCAGCAGTGAAGGGATACCAGACTATGGCTACACCTTC.

The J gene is TRBJ1-3, the V gene TRBV5-5; the D gene is possibly TRBD1 (6 bases). This CDR3 contains 16 residues. V was cut by 4 bases and J by 0 bases, with 14 bases left in between. Per the germline V gene, CDR1 is SGHKS and CDR2 is YYEKEE (reference sequence). CDR3 protein: CASSIRTAASGNTIYF. CDR3 coding DNA: TGTGCCAGCAGCATACGGACAGCGGCCTCTGGAAACACCATATATTTT.

V and J are TRBV27 and TRBJ2-3; TRBD2 matches at 10 bases. V was clipped by 10 bases and J by 8 bases; unmatched bases: 12. The CDR3 contains 14 residues. The germline V gene encodes CDR1 MNHEY and CDR2 SMNVEV (reference sequence). CDR3 sequence reads: CATQAGGLRITQYF. The CDR3 coding sequence is TGTGCCACCCAAGCGGGGGGGCTCCGAATTACGCAGTATTTT.

This chain links TRBV6-4 with TRBJ1-5, with a weak D call TRBD1 (6 bases). CDR3 size: 17 residues. CDR1 is MRHNA and CDR2 is SNTAGT in the germline V gene. V lost 2 bases, J lost 4 bases, and 18 bases lay in between. The CDR3: CASSDPPHRAKNQPQHF. The CDR3 bases are TGTGCCAGCAGTGACCCACCCCACAGGGCGAAAAATCAGCCCCAGCATTTT.

The chain combines TRBV4-2 with TRBJ2-3; D is unresolved. Trimming stripped 0 bases from V and 6 bases from J, with 7 bases between. CDR3 length: 13 amino acids. CDR1 is LGHNA and CDR2 is YNFKEQ in the germline V gene. CDR3 residues: CASSQEPSDTQYF. As DNA, the CDR3 is TGTGCCAGCAGCCAAGAACCTTCGGATACGCAGTATTTT.

The CDR3 nucleotides read TGTGCCAGCAGCCGACAGAGCTCCTACAATGAGCAGTTCTTC. Encoded protein: CASSRQSSYNEQFF. This chain connects TRBV7-2 to TRBJ2-1; D might be TRBD1 (5 bases). Germline lookup yields CDR1 SGHTA and CDR2 FQGNSA. The V end lost 5 bases, the J end lost 0 bases, and 8 bases lay between the germline ends. There are 14 residues in the CDR3.

The rearrangement uses TRBV30 and TRBJ2-7; D is possibly TRBD1 or TRBD2 (5 bases each). Germline V gives CDR1 GTSNPN, CDR2 SVGIG (reference sequence). CDR3 length: 15 amino acids. Trimming cost V 3 bases and J 1 base, with 16 bases left between them. The CDR3, as DNA: TGTGCCTGGAGCCCCACCGGGACCTTATCCTACGAGCAGTACTTC. As protein: CAWSPTGTLSYEQYF.

This clone was counted once. The chain is built from TRBV4-2 and TRBJ1-6; D perhaps matches TRBD1 (6 bases). The CDR3 loop spans 15 amino acids. Looked up from germline, CDR1 is LGHNA and CDR2 is YNFKEQ. The V and J ends lost 0 bases and 6 bases respectively, with 9 bases between them. CDR3: CASSQETGPNSPLHF. CDR3 DNA sequence: TGTGCCAGCAGCCAAGAGACAGGTCCTAATTCACCCCTCCACTTT.

The chain recombines TRBV6-5 with TRBJ1-2, with D unresolved. Trimming took 6 bases from V and 4 from J, leaving 12 bases between them. CDR3 length: 13 residues. Germline V gene lookup returns CDR1 MNHEY and CDR2 SVGAGI. Written as DNA, the CDR3 is TGTGCCAGCAGGCGCGACCAGAGCTATGGCTACACCTTC. It encodes CASRRDQSYGYTF.

This sequence joins TRBV11-2 and TRBJ2-5; 7 bases agree with TRBD2. The germline CDR1 and CDR2 sequences are SGHAT and FQNNGV. V lost 7 bases and J lost 5; bases outside the gene matches: 10. CDR3 length: 14 residues. The CDR3 protein is CASNPAGREETQYF. The CDR3 nucleotides read TGTGCCAGCAACCCAGCTGGGCGGGAGGAGACCCAGTACTTC. Using reference TRBV11-2 and TRBJ2-5 for the parts outside the CDR3, the full variable domain is EAGVAQSPRYKIIEKRQSVAFWCNPISGHATLYWYQQILGQGPKLLIQFQNNGVVDDSQLPKDRFSAERLKGVDSTLKIQPAKLEDSAVYLCASNPAGREETQYFGPGTRLLVL.

The gene calls are TRBV7-9 and TRBJ1-1; no clear D. The V gene lost 1 base and the J gene lost 5 bases, with 14 bases spanning the gap. The CDR3 has 15 residues. CDR1 is SEHNR and CDR2 is FQNEAQ in the germline V gene (reference sequence). The CDR3 DNA sequence: TGTGCCAGCAGCTTAGGGTCGGCAGAGAGGACTGAAGCTTTCTTT. Translation gives CASSLGSAERTEAFF. Variable domain in full (rest from reference TRBV7-9 and TRBJ1-1): DTGVSQNPRHKITKRGQNVTFRCDPISEHNRLYWYRQTLGQGPEFLTYFQNEAQLEKSRLLSDRFSAERPKGSFSTLEIQRTEQGDSAMYLCASSLGSAERTEAFFGQGTRLTVV.

V usage is TRBV5-6 and J usage is TRBJ2-2; TRBD2 matches at 8 bases. The germline V gene encodes CDR1 SGHDT and CDR2 YYEEEE. V lost 5 bases to trimming and J lost 1 base; unmatched junction nucleotides: 4. The length of the CDR3 is 15 residues. In DNA form, the CDR3 reads TGTGCCAGCAGTTTAGCGGGGCGGAACACCGGGGAGCTGTTTTTT. Translating it yields CASSLAGRNTGELFF.

The chain couples TRBV12-5 to TRBJ2-1; TRBD2 agrees at 9 bases. The germline CDR1 and CDR2 sequences are LGHNT and FRNRAP. The CDR3 length is 11 residues. Losses at the gene ends were 3 bases for V and 14 bases for J; bases not matched to a gene: 2. Here the CDR3 reads CASGLRLAEFF. CDR3 sequence (DNA): TGTGCTAGTGGTTTACGACTAGCGGAGTTCTTC.

This chain joins TRBV7-6 and TRBJ2-7, with 7 positions matching TRBD1. This CDR3 contains 15 residues. Germline loops: CDR1 SGHVS, CDR2 FNYEAQ. After removal of 5 bases from V and 2 bases from J, the junction contained 9 bases not matched to a gene. The CDR3 nucleotides are TGTGCCAGCAGCCTCCGACAGGGAGTAACCTACGAGCAGTACTTC. This translates into CASSLRQGVTYEQYF.

Remarks on this clone: This specimen includes other DNA sequences encoding the same CDR3. CDR3 residues: CASSLGRMNTEAFF. In nucleotides, the CDR3 is TGTGCCAGCAGCTTAGGTCGGATGAACACTGAAGCTTTCTTT. V usage is TRBV7-9 and J usage is TRBJ1-1; the D is unclear. CDR1 and CDR2 from the germline V gene are SEHNR and FQNEAQ (reference sequence). Trimming removed 1 base from V and 0 bases from J, with 6 bases in between. The CDR3 length is 14 residues.

The chain couples TRBV6-5 to TRBJ2-1, with D maybe TRBD2 (5 bases). Germline CDR1 MNHEY, CDR2 SVGAGI. The CDR3 is made up of 14 amino acids. V gave up 7 bases and J gave up 7 bases, with 17 bases separating them. Here the CDR3 reads CASTDRGSWNEQFF. The CDR3 DNA is TGTGCCAGCACCGACCGAGGGAGTTGGAATGAGCAGTTCTTC.

The V gene is TRBV11-3, the J gene TRBJ2-5; perhaps TRBD2 as D (6 bases). V was shortened by 2 bases and J by 7 bases, with 11 bases between the two germline ends. CDR1 and CDR2 from the germline V gene are SGHNT and YENEEA. The CDR3 has 13 residues. The CDR3 here is CASSLSVRGTQYF. DNA of the CDR3: TGTGCCAGCAGCTTATCAGTGCGGGGGACCCAGTACTTC. Full variable domain (missing parts from reference TRBV11-3 and TRBJ2-5): EAGVVQSPRYKIIEKKQPVAFWCNPISGHNTLYWYLQNLGQGPELLIRYENEEAVDDSQLPKDRFSAERLKGVDSTLKIQPAELGDSAVYLCASSLSVRGTQYFGPGTRLLVL.

This clone was seen a single time. This chain connects TRBV4-2 to TRBJ2-3; 8 bases are a match to TRBD2. J was trimmed by 2 bases and V by 3 bases; bases with no gene match: 10. The CDR3 contains 17 residues. Looked up from germline, CDR1 is LGHNA and CDR2 is YNFKEQ. The CDR3 here is CASSQATTSGVTDTQYF. CDR3 coding DNA: TGTGCCAGCAGCCAGGCTACTACTAGCGGCGTCACAGATACGCAGTATTTT.

The V gene is TRBV4-3, the J gene TRBJ2-2; either TRBD1 or TRBD2 may supply D (7 bases each). Germline CDR1 is LGHNA and CDR2 is YSLEER. V was clipped by 3 bases and J by 5 bases, with 28 bases between them. The CDR3 has 20 residues. This CDR3 reads CASSQLTGLDAGAGTGELFF. The CDR3 DNA sequence: TGCGCCAGCAGCCAGCTGACAGGGCTAGACGCGGGGGCGGGGACCGGGGAGCTGTTTTTT.

The V call is TRBV10-3, the J call TRBJ2-3; D is perhaps TRBD2 (6 bases). Trimming removed 2 bases at V and 5 bases at J, with 8 bases between. The germline V gene has CDR1 ENHRY and CDR2 SYGVKD. There are 13 residues in the CDR3. CDR3 DNA sequence: TGTGCCATCAGTGAGACTAGCCGAGATACGCAGTATTTT. It translates to CAISETSRDTQYF.

This rearrangement joins TRBV18 to TRBJ2-6, with D uncertain. V was clipped by 6 bases and J by 0 bases, with 9 bases between them. This CDR3 is 15 amino acids long. Germline loops: CDR1 KGHSH, CDR2 LQKENI. CDR3 region: CASSPDRSGANVLTF. The CDR3 DNA follows: TGTGCCAGCTCCCCGGACCGCTCTGGGGCCAACGTCCTGACTTTC.

The CDR3 is CASSQRIGANVLTF. The DNA of the CDR3 is TGTGCCAGCAGCCAACGCATAGGGGCCAACGTCCTGACTTTC. This chain links TRBV14 with TRBJ2-6; D is uncertain. CDR1 is SGHDN and CDR2 is FVKESK in the germline V gene. Trimming stripped 2 bases from V and 4 bases from J, with 6 bases between. This CDR3 spans 14 amino acids.

The chain links TRBV27 to TRBJ2-7; D gene ambiguous. In germline, CDR1 is MNHEY, CDR2 SMNVEV (reference sequence). The CDR3 extends over 13 amino acids. Trimming took off 6 bases at V and 0 bases at J, with 9 bases between the two ends. CDR3 amino acids: CASRFRTSYEQYF. The CDR3 DNA sequence: TGTGCCAGCAGGTTTAGGACCTCCTACGAGCAGTACTTC.

The chain uses TRBV7-2 and TRBJ2-2; no definite D call. This CDR3 contains 15 residues. The V gene's germline CDR1 is SGHTA and CDR2 FQGNSA. Trimming took off 1 base at V and 1 base at J, with 7 bases between the two ends. CDR3: CASSLGPLNTGELFF. The CDR3 coding sequence is TGTGCCAGCAGCTTAGGCCCACTGAACACCGGGGAGCTGTTTTTT.

V gene TRBV19 combines with J gene TRBJ2-7, with 11 bases identical to TRBD1. The germline V gene encodes CDR1 LNHDA and CDR2 SQIVND (reference sequence). The junction had 2 bases not matched to a gene; V was cut back by 5 bases and J by 5 bases. This CDR3 region has 13 residues. This CDR3 reads CASSLGQGDEQYF. The DNA of the CDR3 is TGTGCCAGTAGTCTGGGACAGGGGGACGAGCAGTACTTC.

This chain links TRBV7-8 with TRBJ1-4; D is possibly TRBD1 (5 bases). Per the germline V gene, CDR1 is SGHVS and CDR2 is FQNEAQ. The CDR3 runs to 13 residues. V gave up 6 bases and J gave up 8 bases, with 13 bases separating them. CDR3 sequence reads: CASRWQGGEKLFF. The CDR3 DNA sequence: TGTGCCAGCAGGTGGCAGGGCGGAGAAAAACTGTTTTTT.